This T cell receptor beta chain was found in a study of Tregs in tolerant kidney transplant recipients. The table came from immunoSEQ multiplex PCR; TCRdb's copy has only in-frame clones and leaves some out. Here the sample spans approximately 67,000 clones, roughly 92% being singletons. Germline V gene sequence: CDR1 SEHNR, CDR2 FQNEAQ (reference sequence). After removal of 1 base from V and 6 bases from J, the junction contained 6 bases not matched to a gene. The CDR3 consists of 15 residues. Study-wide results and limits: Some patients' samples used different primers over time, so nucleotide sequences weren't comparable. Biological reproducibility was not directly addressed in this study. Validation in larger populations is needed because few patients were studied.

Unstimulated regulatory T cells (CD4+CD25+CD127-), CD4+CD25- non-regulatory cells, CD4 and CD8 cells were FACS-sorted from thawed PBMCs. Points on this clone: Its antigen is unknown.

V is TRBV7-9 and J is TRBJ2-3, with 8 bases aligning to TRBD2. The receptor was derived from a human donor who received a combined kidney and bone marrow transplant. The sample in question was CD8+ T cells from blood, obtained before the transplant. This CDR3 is CASSLVGAGDDTQYF. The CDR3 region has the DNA TGTGCCAGCAGCTTAGTAGGAGCGGGAGATGATACGCAGTATTTT.